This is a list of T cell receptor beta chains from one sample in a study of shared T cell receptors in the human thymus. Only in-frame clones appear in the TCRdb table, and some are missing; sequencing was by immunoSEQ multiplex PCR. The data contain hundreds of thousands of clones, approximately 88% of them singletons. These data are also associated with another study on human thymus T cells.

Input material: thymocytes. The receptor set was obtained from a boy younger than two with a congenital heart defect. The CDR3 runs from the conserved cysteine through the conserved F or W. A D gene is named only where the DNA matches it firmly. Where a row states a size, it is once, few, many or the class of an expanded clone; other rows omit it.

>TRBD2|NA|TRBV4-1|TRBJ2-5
TGCGCCAGCAGCCAAGTTCTCGGACTAGCGGAGGAAGAGACCCAGTACTTC
CASSQVLGLAEEETQYF
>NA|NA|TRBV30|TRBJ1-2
TGTGCCTGGAGCGACTCCTATGGCTACACCTTC
CAWSDSYGYTF
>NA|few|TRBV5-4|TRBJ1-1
TGTGCCAGCAGCTTCCCCCAGAAGGGAGTCGGGTACACTGAAGCTTTCTTT
CASSFPQKGVGYTEAFF
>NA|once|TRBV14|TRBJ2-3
TGTGCCAGCAGCCAAGAGGGCCTCTACGCTACGCAGTATTTT
CASSQEGLYATQYF
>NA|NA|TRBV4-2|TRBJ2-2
TGTGCCAGCAGCCAAGAGAGGGTAGCGAACGGGGAGCTGTTTTTT
CASSQERVANGELFF
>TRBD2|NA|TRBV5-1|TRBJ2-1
TGCGCCAGCGGGACTAGCGGGATCGGGTCCTCCTACAATGAGCAGTTCTTC
CASGTSGIGSSYNEQFF
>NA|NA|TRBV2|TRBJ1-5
TGTGCCAGCAGTGAACGGGAGGATCAGCCCCAGCATTTT
CASSEREDQPQHF
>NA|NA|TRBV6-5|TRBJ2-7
TGTGCCAGCATCGGGGTCGACGAGCAGTACTTC
CASIGVDEQYF
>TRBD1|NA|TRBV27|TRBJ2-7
TGTGCCAGCACTATTAGGCGAGAGACAGGGAAGGGAACCTACGAGCAGTACTTC
CASTIRRETGKGTYEQYF
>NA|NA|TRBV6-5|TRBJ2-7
TGTGCCAGCAGTTACGCAGAGGGCAGCTCCTACGAGCAGTACTTC
CASSYAEGSSYEQYF
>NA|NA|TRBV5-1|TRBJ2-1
TGCGCCAGCAGCTTGGGCGCGGGACCCTCCTACAATGAGCAGTTCTTC
CASSLGAGPSYNEQFF
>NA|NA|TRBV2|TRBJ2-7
TGTGCCAGCAACACACCGGGACTTTTAAGATACGAGCAGTACTTC
CASNTPGLLRYEQYF
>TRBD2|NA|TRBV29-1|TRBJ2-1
TGCAGCGCCGGGACTAGCGGGTTGCAGTTCTTC
CSAGTSGLQFF
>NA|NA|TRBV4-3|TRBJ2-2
TGCGCCAGCAGCCAAGCGCGGCCTAGGGGGGGCACCGGGGAGCTGTTTTTT
CASSQARPRGGTGELFF
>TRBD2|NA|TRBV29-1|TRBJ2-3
TGCAGCGTTGAAGATAGCGGGACCCGTTCAGATACGCAGTATTTT
CSVEDSGTRSDTQYF
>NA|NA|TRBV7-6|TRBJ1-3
TGTGCCAGCAGCTTAGTGGTAGGGAGCTTCTCTGGAAACACCATATATTTT
CASSLVVGSFSGNTIYF
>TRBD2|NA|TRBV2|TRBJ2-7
TGTGCCAGCAGTGAAGCGGGAGGGCTTCTGTTAGAGCAGTACTTC
CASSEAGGLLLEQYF
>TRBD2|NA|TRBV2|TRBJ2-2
TGTGCCAGCTTTGGACAGGGACTAGCGTTAACCGCGAACACCGGGGAGCTGTTTTTT
CASFGQGLALTANTGELFF
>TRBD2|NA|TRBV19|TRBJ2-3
TGTGCCAGTAGTTGGGCTAGCGGGACAGATACGCAGTATTTT
CASSWASGTDTQYF
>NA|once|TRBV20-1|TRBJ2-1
TGCAGTGCTAGAAAGCGTGAGCAGTTCTTC
CSARKREQFF
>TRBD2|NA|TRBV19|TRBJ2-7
TGTGCCAGTAGTATTAGATGGTGCGGCTCCGGGACTAGCGGGGAAGGGCAGTACTTC
CASSIRWCGSGTSGEGQYF
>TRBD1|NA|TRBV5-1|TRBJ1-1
TGCGCCAGCAGCGAAACGGACGGGACAGGGGGATCCACTGAAGCTTTCTTT
CASSETDGTGGSTEAFF